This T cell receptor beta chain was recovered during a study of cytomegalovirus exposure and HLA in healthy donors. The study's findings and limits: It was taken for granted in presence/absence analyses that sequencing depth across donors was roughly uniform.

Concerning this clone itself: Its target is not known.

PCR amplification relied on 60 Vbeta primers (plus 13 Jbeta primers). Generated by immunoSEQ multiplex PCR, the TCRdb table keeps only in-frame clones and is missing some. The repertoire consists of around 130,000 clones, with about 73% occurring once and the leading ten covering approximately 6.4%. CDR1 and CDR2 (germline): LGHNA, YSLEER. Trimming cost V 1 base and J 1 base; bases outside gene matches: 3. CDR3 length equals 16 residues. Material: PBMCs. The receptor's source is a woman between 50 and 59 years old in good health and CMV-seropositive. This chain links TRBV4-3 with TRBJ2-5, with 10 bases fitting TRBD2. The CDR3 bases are TGCGCCAGCAGCCAAGGGACTAGCGGTTTCCAAGAGACCCAGTACTTC. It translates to CASSQGTSGFQETQYF.